A selection of T cell receptor beta chains follows, all from one sample in a study of T cells after yellow fever vaccination. TCRdb passed the 5' RACE reads through MiXCR, listing each CDR3 protein once. The sample holds around 250,000 distinct CDR3 sequences; around 4.9% are singletons and the top ten take roughly 3.3%. This specimen consisted of CD4+ T cells sorted from PBMCs, obtained on the day of the yellow fever booster vaccination. These receptors were collected from a man aged 18-30 years who received the YFV17D yellow fever vaccine. Each CDR3 is given with its conserved first and last residue. The D gene is left open where the match is weak. The size field is filled for only some rows; it gives once, few, many or a size class.

j_call d_call clone_size v_call cdr3_aa cdr3_nt
TRBJ2-3 NA many TRBV27 CASSAWTVSTDTQYF TGTGCCAGCAGTGCGTGGACAGTAAGCACAGATACGCAGTATTTT
TRBJ2-5 NA many TRBV7-2 CASSLVKGPQETQYF TGTGCCAGCAGCTTAGTTAAGGGGCCTCAAGAGACCCAGTACTTC
TRBJ2-5 NA few TRBV9 CASSAQGGGLQETQYF TGTGCCAGCAGCGCCCAGGGGGGGGGGTTGCAAGAGACCCAGTACTTC
TRBJ2-2 TRBD1 NA TRBV11-3 CASRPNRGQGTGELFF TGTGCCAGCAGGCCCAACAGGGGGCAGGGCACCGGGGAGCTGTTTTTT
TRBJ1-2 NA few TRBV20-1 CSARLGGDHGYTF TGCAGTGCTAGGCTCGGAGGGGATCATGGCTACACCTTC
TRBJ2-1 NA many TRBV20-1 CSASPRDGVYNEQFF TGCAGTGCTAGCCCGCGGGACGGGGTCTACAATGAGCAGTTCTTC
TRBJ2-2 NA few TRBV11-3 CASSLMGGTGELFF TGTGCCAGCAGCTTAATGGGGGGCACCGGGGAGCTGTTTTTT
TRBJ2-3 TRBD2 NA TRBV20-1 CSAMTSGGAKDTQYF TGCAGTGCTATGACTAGCGGGGGGGCGAAAGATACGCAGTATTTT
TRBJ2-2 TRBD2 NA TRBV20-1 CSALQGLAGSGELFF TGCAGTGCGTTGCAGGGACTAGCGGGGTCCGGGGAGCTGTTTTTT
TRBJ2-1 TRBD2 many TRBV19 CASSPRLAGTSSYNEQFF TGTGCCAGTAGTCCCCGACTAGCGGGGACAAGCTCCTACAATGAGCAGTTCTTC
TRBJ1-4 TRBD1 few TRBV5-1 CASSQQGLSEKLFF TGCGCCAGCAGCCAACAGGGGCTGAGTGAAAAACTGTTTTTT
TRBJ2-6 TRBD1 NA TRBV6-6 CASSKPDAGGTGANVLTF TGTGCCAGCAGTAAGCCAGATGCAGGGGGAACTGGGGCCAACGTCCTGACTTTC
TRBJ2-5 NA NA TRBV6-1 CASSARQSQETQYF TGTGCCAGCAGCGCCCGACAGTCCCAAGAGACCCAGTACTTC
TRBJ2-1 NA few TRBV2 CASSDLGGSYNEQFF TGTGCCAGCAGTGATTTAGGGGGGTCCTACAATGAGCAGTTCTTC
TRBJ1-6 NA few TRBV6-5 CASSYRGGGISPLHF TGTGCCAGCAGTTACAGGGGGGGGGGAATTTCACCCCTCCACTTT
TRBJ2-3 NA NA TRBV7-3 CASSGPGTDTQYF TGTGCCAGCAGTGGACCTGGCACAGATACGCAGTATTTT
TRBJ2-1 NA few TRBV6-2/TRBV6-3 CSTRGGWNEQFF TGTAGCACCAGAGGCGGGTGGAATGAGCAGTTCTTC
TRBJ2-1 NA NA TRBV19 CASSSAKVAYNEQFF TGTGCCAGTAGTTCGGCCAAGGTTGCCTACAATGAGCAGTTCTTC
TRBJ2-5 NA NA TRBV20-1 CSARDRRQGETQYF TGCAGTGCTAGAGATAGGAGGCAGGGCGAGACCCAGTACTTC
TRBJ1-1 NA many TRBV12-3/TRBV12-4 CASSLVRGGTEAFF TGTGCCAGCAGCTTAGTGAGAGGGGGCACTGAAGCTTTCTTT
TRBJ1-2 NA many TRBV6-1 CASSEGAGPGYGYTF TGTGCCAGCAGTGAAGGGGCGGGCCCCGGCTATGGCTACACCTTC
TRBJ2-7 TRBD2 NA TRBV19 CASSTRGGRERSYEQYF TGTGCCAGTAGTACCCGCGGAGGGAGGGAGCGCTCCTACGAGCAGTACTTC
TRBJ2-5 TRBD2 many TRBV4-3 CASSQERGGQETQYF TGCGCCAGCAGCCAAGAGCGGGGGGGCCAAGAGACCCAGTACTTC
TRBJ2-7 NA NA TRBV10-3 CAISRDNYEQYF TGTGCCATCAGTCGGGACAATTACGAGCAGTACTTC
TRBJ2-3 TRBD2 few TRBV7-2 CASSISGDRTDTQYF TGTGCCAGCAGCATTAGCGGGGATCGGACAGATACGCAGTATTTT
TRBJ2-2 NA NA TRBV4-3 CASSHVQVTGELFF TGCGCCAGCAGCCATGTACAGGTCACCGGGGAGCTGTTTTTT
TRBJ1-4 NA few TRBV9 CASSVWSQSNKLFF TGTGCCAGCAGCGTATGGAGTCAATCGAACAAACTGTTTTTT
TRBJ2-2 TRBD1 many TRBV10-3 CAGQGQFNTGELFF TGTGCCGGACAGGGACAGTTCAACACCGGGGAGCTGTTTTTT
TRBJ2-1 TRBD1 NA TRBV5-1 CASSWTGGTYNEQFF TGCGCCAGCAGCTGGACAGGGGGAACGTACAATGAGCAGTTCTTC
TRBJ2-3 NA NA TRBV7-9 CASSFMILGTDTQYF TGTGCCAGCAGCTTCATGATACTGGGCACAGATACGCAGTATTTT
TRBJ1-2 NA few TRBV20-1 CSTPRRAGDGYTF TGCAGTACCCCCCGCAGGGCGGGGGATGGCTACACCTTC
TRBJ1-4 NA few TRBV7-2 CASSRSRTAEGEKLFF TGTGCCAGCAGTAGAAGTCGGACCGCAGAAGGGGAAAAACTGTTTTTT
TRBJ1-3 NA few TRBV5-1 CASSLLPLSGNTIYF TGCGCCAGCAGCTTGTTGCCCCTCTCTGGAAACACCATATATTTT
TRBJ2-7 NA many TRBV27 CASSPRRVSYEQYF TGTGCCAGCAGCCCCCGCAGGGTATCCTACGAGCAGTACTTC
TRBJ2-7 NA NA TRBV19 CASKPGAGITHEQYF TGTGCCAGCAAACCCGGCGCAGGGATAACTCACGAGCAGTACTTC
TRBJ1-2 NA NA TRBV7-2 CASSQDLYGYTF TGTGCCAGCAGCCAGGACCTATATGGCTACACCTTC
TRBJ1-1 NA many TRBV18 CASSHRETEAFF TGTGCCAGTAGTCACAGGGAAACTGAAGCTTTCTTT
TRBJ1-1 TRBD1 NA TRBV2 CASTVAGGNDREAEAFF TGTGCCAGCACAGTGGCGGGGGGCAATGACAGGGAGGCTGAAGCTTTCTTT
TRBJ1-6 TRBD1 few TRBV5-1 CASSQGAGNSPLHF TGCGCCAGCAGCCAGGGGGCTGGGAATTCACCCCTCCACTTT
TRBJ2-5 NA many TRBV7-2 CASSSGKETQYF TGTGCCAGCAGCTCGGGGAAAGAGACCCAGTACTTC
TRBJ1-6 NA few TRBV10-3 CAISDVSPGRSPLHF TGTGCCATCAGTGATGTATCACCAGGGCGCTCACCCCTCCACTTT
TRBJ1-4 NA few TRBV5-1 CASSYSGATNEKLFF TGCGCCAGCAGCTACTCCGGGGCAACTAATGAAAAACTGTTTTTT
TRBJ2-3 TRBD2 few TRBV4-3 CASSQDPSGEPDTQYF TGCGCCAGCAGCCAAGATCCGAGCGGGGAACCAGATACGCAGTATTTT
TRBJ2-2 NA few TRBV5-1 CASSMELSTGELFF TGCGCCAGCAGCATGGAGCTGTCAACCGGGGAGCTGTTTTTT
TRBJ2-1 NA few TRBV4-1 CASSQPGLRNYNEQFF TGCGCCAGCAGCCAACCAGGACTGAGAAACTACAATGAGCAGTTCTTC
TRBJ2-3 NA few TRBV5-1 CASGTFLSSTDTQYF TGCGCCAGCGGGACGTTCTTGAGCAGCACAGATACGCAGTATTTT
TRBJ2-1 TRBD2 few TRBV6-5 CASRGLAGVGEQFF TGTGCCAGCAGAGGACTAGCGGGGGTTGGTGAGCAGTTCTTC
TRBJ1-6 NA few TRBV5-5 CASSLIGPNNSPLHF TGTGCCAGCAGCTTGATAGGACCCAATAATTCACCCCTCCACTTT
TRBJ1-2 NA few TRBV7-9 CASSWGDRTNYGYTF TGTGCCAGCAGCTGGGGCGACAGGACCAACTATGGCTACACCTTC
TRBJ1-2 NA few TRBV2 CASSDTVSNYGYTF TGTGCCAGCAGTGACACAGTGTCTAACTATGGCTACACCTTC
TRBJ2-2 TRBD1 many TRBV19 CASLLRGQGDTGELFF TGTGCCAGCCTTCTCCGGGGACAGGGAGACACCGGGGAGCTGTTTTTT
TRBJ2-2 NA few TRBV4-3 CASSQEMNTGELFF TGCGCCAGCAGCCAAGAAATGAACACCGGGGAGCTGTTTTTT
TRBJ1-6 NA many TRBV4-3 CASSQEGVSPLHF TGCGCCAGCAGCCAAGAAGGGGTTTCACCCCTCCACTTT
TRBJ2-3 TRBD1 many TRBV7-9 CASSLGDRGMADTQYF TGTGCCAGCAGCTTGGGAGACAGGGGTATGGCAGATACGCAGTATTTT
TRBJ2-5 TRBD2 NA TRBV5-6 CASSLNGGYQETQYF TGTGCCAGCAGCTTAAACGGGGGGTACCAAGAGACCCAGTACTTC
TRBJ2-5 NA many TRBV20-1 CSARGTFLRETQYF TGCAGTGCTAGGGGGACCTTTTTAAGAGAGACCCAGTACTTC
TRBJ2-7 NA few TRBV18 CASSPVFSYYEQYF TGTGCCAGCTCACCGGTGTTCAGCTACTACGAGCAGTACTTC
TRBJ2-3 NA many TRBV7-2 CASSLRAAGTGDTQYF TGTGCCAGCAGCTTAAGGGCAGCGGGTACCGGAGATACGCAGTATTTT
TRBJ2-7 TRBD2 NA TRBV7-3 CASSLSAGGSYEQYF TGTGCCAGCAGCTTATCAGCGGGGGGGTCCTACGAGCAGTACTTC
TRBJ2-4 TRBD1 NA TRBV28 CASTPGQVLVFAKNIQYF TGTGCCAGCACCCCGGGACAGGTTTTAGTATTTGCCAAAAACATTCAGTACTTC